A single sample is the source of the 27 T cell receptor beta chains below, sequenced in a study of T-cell reconstitution after alpha-beta-depleted transplantation in children. Unique molecular identifiers were incorporated during preparation of the TCRbeta library. TCRdb processed the PCR reads anew with MiXCR; each CDR3 protein has one entry. The table lists about 980,000 distinct CDR3 sequences, roughly 29% of them singletons. The sample here was PBMCs, mostly from graft donor cells, taken 360 days after TCRalphabeta/CD19-depleted stem cell transplant. Source of these receptors: a boy under two years old who had a stem cell transplant for SCID, so the T cells may come from the graft donor.

This chain uses TRBV4-3 with TRBJ2-1; D not certain. Per the germline V gene, CDR1 is LGHNA and CDR2 is YSLEER. This CDR3 is built from 16 residues. Trimming cost V 3 bases and J 0 bases, with 12 bases left between them. This chain's CDR3 is CASSHEALSSYNEQFF. The CDR3 DNA is TGCGCCAGCAGCCATGAGGCCCTGAGCTCCTACAATGAGCAGTTCTTC.

The chain has TRBV7-2 and TRBJ2-3; TRBD2 matches 9 bases. There are 17 residues in the CDR3. CDR1 and CDR2 (germline): SGHTA, FQGNSA. Losses at the gene ends were 5 bases for V and 2 bases for J; bases not matched to a gene: 11. CDR3 in amino acids: CASSPQLRLAATDTQYF. DNA for the CDR3: TGTGCCAGCAGCCCCCAACTACGACTAGCGGCCACAGATACGCAGTATTTT.

This clonotype was detected a few times. J is TRBJ2-4 and V is TRBV12-3 or TRBV12-4, with D unresolved. The CDR3 is 14 amino acids. The V and J ends lost 0 bases and 0 bases respectively, with 3 bases between them. DNA of the CDR3: TGTGCCAGCAGTTTAGCAGAAGCCAAAAACATTCAGTACTTC. Amino acid sequence: CASSLAEAKNIQYF.

The table lists this clonotype with a few counts. This sequence joins TRBV4-1 and TRBJ2-1; D perhaps matches TRBD2 (5 bases). Trimming left V 5 bases short and J 7 bases short, with 15 bases between. The CDR3 runs 14 residues. CDR1 and CDR2 from the germline V gene are MGHRA and YSYEKL. The CDR3 sequence: CASSSLRGRNEQFF. CDR3 nucleotide sequence: TGCGCCAGCAGCTCCCTTCGGGGAAGAAATGAGCAGTTCTTC.

The V call is TRBV28, the J call TRBJ2-3; D may match TRBD1 or TRBD2 (5 bases each). The CDR3 has 19 amino acids. Trimming left V 2 bases short and J 4 bases short, with 25 bases between. Germline-derived CDR1 and CDR2 are MDHEN and SYDVKM. The DNA for the CDR3 is TGTGCCAGCAGTTTACGTCCATTGTCGGGGCGCTGGATTCCAGATACGCAGTATTTT. This gives the protein CASSLRPLSGRWIPDTQYF.

This chain joins TRBV12-3 or TRBV12-4 and TRBJ1-1, with D maybe TRBD1 (6 bases). This CDR3 comprises 15 residues. Trimming took 11 bases from V and 0 from J, leaving 19 bases between them. In DNA, the CDR3 is TGTGCCTGCTCCCAGACAGGTGGAATGAACACTGAAGCTTTCTTT. This sequence encodes CACSQTGGMNTEAFF.

The V call is TRBV7-9, the J call TRBJ2-1; weak D call: TRBD2 (5 bases). The germline V and J ends were trimmed by 0 bases and 7 bases, with 13 bases remaining between them. In germline, CDR1 is SEHNR, CDR2 FQNEAQ (reference sequence). The CDR3 sequence is 15 residues long. The CDR3: CASSLASTSRNEQFF. The CDR3, as DNA: TGTGCCAGCAGCTTAGCCAGTACTAGTAGAAATGAGCAGTTCTTC.

This chain links TRBV12-3 or TRBV12-4 with TRBJ1-2; D possibly corresponds to TRBD1 (5 bases). The germline V and J ends were trimmed by 2 bases and 5 bases, with 12 bases remaining between them. CDR3 length equals 14 residues. CDR3 DNA: TGTGCCAGCAGTTTAAGGACACCTCCGTATGGCTACACCTTC. Its protein is CASSLRTPPYGYTF.

This clonotype was seen more than once but under ten times. The V and J genes are TRBV7-6 and TRBJ2-7; D is perhaps TRBD2 (5 bases). CDR1 and CDR2 from the germline V gene are SGHVS and FNYEAQ. Deletions cut 4 bases from V and 1 base from J, with 20 bases between. This CDR3 is 17 amino acids long. In nucleotides, the CDR3 is TGTGCCAGCAGCTCTCGGACTGACGCTACCCGATCCTACGAGCAGTACTTC. Translating gives CASSSRTDATRSYEQYF. Drawing the rest from reference TRBV7-6 and TRBJ2-7, the complete variable domain is GAGVSQSPRYKVTKRGQDVALRCDPISGHVSLYWYRQALGQGPEFLTYFNYEAQQDKSGLPNDRFSAERPEGSISTLTIQRTEQRDSAMYRCASSSRTDATRSYEQYFGPGTRLTVT.

The chain is built from TRBV12-3 or TRBV12-4 and TRBJ2-5, with a possible D match to TRBD2 (7 bases). The CDR3 totals 16 residues. The ends were cut back, 1 base at V and 2 bases at J, with 14 bases in the middle. The CDR3 sequence is CASSLVAGAKQETQYF. CDR3 bases: TGTGCCAGCAGTTTAGTGGCGGGGGCCAAACAAGAGACCCAGTACTTC.

The rearrangement uses TRBV6-1 and TRBJ1-2; 8 bases map to TRBD1. The V gene's germline CDR1 is MNHNS and CDR2 SASEGT. Trimming cost V 8 bases and J 4 bases; bases outside gene matches: 0. This CDR3 is built from 11 residues. CDR3: CASGTGYGYTF. Here the CDR3 DNA reads TGTGCCAGCGGGACAGGCTATGGCTACACCTTC.

This clonotype has just one count. This rearrangement joins TRBV4-1 to TRBJ1-6; D is ambiguous. Deletions cut 0 bases from V and 9 bases from J, with 27 bases between. Germline V gives CDR1 MGHRA, CDR2 YSYEKL. The CDR3 has 20 amino acids. CDR3 nucleotide sequence: TGCGCCAGCAGCCAAGATCAACGGTATTTGCAGGATCTATCTGGTTCACCCCTCCACTTT. Amino acid sequence: CASSQDQRYLQDLSGSPLHF.

There are a few counts of this clonotype. The chain joins TRBV24-1 to TRBJ2-1, with D unclear. Per the germline V gene, CDR1 is KGHDR and CDR2 is SFDVKD. This CDR3 spans 12 amino acids. Trimming stripped 0 bases from V and 15 bases from J, with 11 bases between. This chain's CDR3 is CATSDLFGSMFF. The CDR3 DNA reads as TGTGCCACCAGTGATTTGTTCGGTTCTATGTTCTTC.

This clonotype has at least ten counts. This sequence joins TRBV19 and TRBJ1-1, with TRBD1 matching over 9 bases. This CDR3 region has 15 residues. With 2 bases clipped from V and 0 bases from J, the junction kept 1 base outside the gene matches. Germline CDR1 is LNHDA and CDR2 is SQIVND (reference sequence). CDR3: CASSITGGMNTEAFF. For the CDR3, the DNA is TGTGCCAGTAGTATAACAGGGGGCATGAACACTGAAGCTTTCTTT.

In this sample, this clonotype turned up a few times. This chain uses TRBV2 with TRBJ2-1; 8 bases match TRBD1. The CDR3 length is 16 residues. CDR1 SNHLY and CDR2 FYNNEI come from the germline V gene. J lost 8 bases, V lost 5 bases, and 14 bases had no gene match. The CDR3 loop reads CASSLIPGQVNHEQFF. For the CDR3, the DNA is TGTGCCAGCAGTCTCATCCCGGGACAGGTAAACCATGAGCAGTTCTTC.

V and J are TRBV28 and TRBJ2-3; 9 positions match TRBD2. V shed 4 bases, J shed 5 bases, and the junction held 7 bases outside the gene matches. Germline V gene lookup returns CDR1 MDHEN and CDR2 SYDVKM. The CDR3 length is 15 residues. The DNA for the CDR3 is TGTGCCAGCAGTTCTAGCGGGGCCGAGGGAGATACGCAGTATTTT. This encodes CASSSSGAEGDTQYF. Based on the CDR3 plus reference TRBV28 and TRBJ2-3, the full variable domain is DVKVTQSSRYLVKRTGEKVFLECVQDMDHENMFWYRQDPGLGLRLIYFSYDVKMKEKGDIPEGYSVSREKKERFSLILESASTNQTSMYLCASSSSGAEGDTQYFGPGTRLTVL.

The chain is built from TRBV27 and TRBJ2-5, with 13 bases lining up with TRBD2. This CDR3 has 17 amino acids. Germline V lookup: CDR1 MNHEY, CDR2 SMNVEV (reference sequence). Trimming took 0 bases from V and 9 from J; bases not matched to a gene: 10. This chain's CDR3 is CASSLSGTSGAPTAQYF. Here the CDR3 DNA reads TGTGCCAGCAGTTTATCGGGGACTAGCGGGGCCCCCACGGCCCAGTACTTC.

This clonotype was counted a few times. The rearrangement uses TRBV12-3 or TRBV12-4 and TRBJ2-3; TRBD1 aligns across 7 bases. The V gene end was trimmed by 0 bases and the J gene end by 0 bases; junction bases not matched to a gene: 6. The length of the CDR3 is 17 residues. The CDR3 protein is CASSLALGTASTDTQYF. The DNA of the CDR3 is TGTGCCAGCAGTTTAGCTCTTGGGACAGCCAGCACAGATACGCAGTATTTT.

CDR3 nucleotides: TGCGCCAGCAGCTCCACGGGGACAGACAATCAGCCCCAGCATTTT. Translation gives CASSSTGTDNQPQHF. The J gene is TRBJ1-5, the V gene TRBV5-1; 7 positions agree with TRBD1. The CDR3 runs to 15 residues. V shed 3 bases and J 3 bases; nucleotides not matched to a gene: 6. The germline V gene has CDR1 SGHRS and CDR2 YFSETQ. The full variable domain, completed using reference TRBV5-1 and TRBJ1-5, is KAGVTQTPRYLIKTRGQQVTLSCSPISGHRSVSWYQQTPGQGLQFLFEYFSETQRNKGNFPGRFSGRQFSNSRSEMNVSTLELGDSALYLCASSSTGTDNQPQHFGDGTRLSIL.

The chain recombines TRBV5-1 with TRBJ2-7; the match to TRBD1 covers 9 bases. This CDR3 spans 20 amino acids. Trimming removed 4 bases from V and 0 bases from J; junction bases left unmatched: 20. Germline V lookup: CDR1 SGHRS, CDR2 YFSETQ. CDR3 nucleotide sequence: TGCGCCAGCAGCCCCAGACACAGGGGGCGCCAGGACTCGTACTCCTACGAGCAGTACTTC. Translating gives CASSPRHRGRQDSYSYEQYF.

This clonotype was seen more than once but under ten times. The junction shows a germline mismatch at one end, possibly a read error. The chain has TRBV7-9 and TRBJ2-7; 16 positions agree with TRBD2. This CDR3 region has 15 residues. Germline V gene lookup returns CDR1 SEHNR and CDR2 FQNEAQ (reference sequence). As DNA, the CDR3 is TGTGCCAGCAGCTTAGCCGGGACTAGCGGGGGGGCCAAAGACTTC. Protein product: CASSLAGTSGGAKDF.

The table lists this clonotype with many counts. This sequence joins TRBV28 and TRBJ2-6; no reliable D call. Trimming left V 3 bases short and J 3 bases short, with 6 bases between. The V gene's germline CDR1 is MDHEN and CDR2 SYDVKM. This CDR3 is 14 amino acids long. As DNA, the CDR3 is TGTGCCAGCAGTTTCCCGGGTGGGGCCAACGTCCTGACTTTC. This codes for CASSFPGGANVLTF.

This clonotype was found a few times. The chain is built from TRBV12-3 or TRBV12-4 and TRBJ2-7; D might be TRBD1 (5 bases). With 6 bases removed from V and 6 bases from J, the gap between germline ends came to 15 bases. The CDR3 is 13 residues long. The CDR3 region is CASSHGHRSEQYF. The CDR3 DNA is TGTGCCAGCAGCCATGGACATCGGAGCGAGCAGTACTTC.

V gene TRBV7-9 combines with J gene TRBJ2-5, with 7 bases aligning to TRBD2. Germline V gene sequence: CDR1 SEHNR, CDR2 FQNEAQ (reference sequence). This CDR3 has 14 amino acids. The junction had 7 bases not matched to a gene; V was cut back by 4 bases and J by 5 bases. CDR3 sequence: CASSSGTIRETQYF. In DNA, the CDR3 is TGTGCCAGCAGCTCCGGGACTATAAGGGAGACCCAGTACTTC.

This chain links TRBV5-1 with TRBJ2-1; weak D call: TRBD1 (6 bases). The CDR3 length is 15 residues. Trimming took 0 bases from V and 4 from J, leaving 11 bases between them. Germline assignment: CDR1 SGHRS and CDR2 YFSETQ. In nucleotides, the CDR3 is TGCGCCAGCAGCTTGGTGGATGGACAGTACAATGAGCAGTTCTTC. This codes for CASSLVDGQYNEQFF.

The chain is built from TRBV18 and TRBJ1-1; 9 bases agree with TRBD1. V dropped 3 bases and J dropped 6; count of bases not matched to a gene: 8. CDR1 and CDR2 from the germline V gene are KGHSH and LQKENI. This CDR3 comprises 15 residues. In nucleotides, the CDR3 is TGTGCCAGCTCACCCAGGACAGGGGAAGGAGCTGAAGCTTTCTTT. It codes for CASSPRTGEGAEAFF.

The genes are TRBV24-1 and TRBJ2-5, with a tentative D call TRBD2 (6 bases). The V gene lost 7 bases and the J gene lost 2 bases, with 10 bases spanning the gap. The CDR3 spans 13 residues. Germline V lookup: CDR1 KGHDR, CDR2 SFDVKD. Here the CDR3 DNA reads TGTGCCACCAGCCCCGGGGGTCAAGAGACCCAGTACTTC. Protein: CATSPGGQETQYF.